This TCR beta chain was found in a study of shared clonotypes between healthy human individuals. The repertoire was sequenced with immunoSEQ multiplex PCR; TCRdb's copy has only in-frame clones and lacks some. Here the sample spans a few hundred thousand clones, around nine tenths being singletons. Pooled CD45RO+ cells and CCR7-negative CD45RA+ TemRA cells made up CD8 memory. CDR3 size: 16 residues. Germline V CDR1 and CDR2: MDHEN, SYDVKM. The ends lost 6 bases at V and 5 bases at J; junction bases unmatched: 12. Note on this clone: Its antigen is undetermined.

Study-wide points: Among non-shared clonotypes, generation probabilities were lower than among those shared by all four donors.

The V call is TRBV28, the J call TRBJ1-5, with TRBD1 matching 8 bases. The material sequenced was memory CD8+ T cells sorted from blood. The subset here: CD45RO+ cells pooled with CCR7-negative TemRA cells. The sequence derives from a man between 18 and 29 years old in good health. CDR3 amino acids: CASSNTGGPFYQPQHF. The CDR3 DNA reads TGTGCCAGCAGCAACACAGGGGGACCCTTTTATCAGCCCCAGCATTTT.